This T cell receptor beta chain stems from a study of T cell responses to AZD1222 COVID-19 vaccine. Study results and limitations: Close to half of spike-specific TCRs reportedly recognize unmutated variant regions. Just five to seven AZD1222 recipients tested seropositive at baseline. CD4 TCRs associated with vaccination spanned spike, dominating at 160-218 and 743-854. The donor group comprised mostly white British people and more females; the analysis possibly underestimated clonal diversity.

The ends lost 8 bases at V and 4 bases at J; junction bases unmatched: 8. Germline V CDR1 and CDR2: SGHVS, FQNEAQ. The CDR3 totals 14 residues. Clones were read by immunoSEQ multiplex PCR, and TCRdb kept only the in-frame ones, dropping some. Of 95,000 to 150,000 clones in the sample, approximately 90% were seen once. Regarding this clone: The antigen remains unidentified.

V usage is TRBV7-8 and J usage is TRBJ1-1, with 9 bases that match TRBD1. Sample: peripheral blood, taken on day 0 of AZD1222 vaccination. The receptor comes from an adult in good health. The chain's CDR3 is CASSNRGLSTEAFF. The DNA of the CDR3 is TGTGCCAGCTCGAACAGGGGGCTGAGCACTGAAGCTTTCTTT.